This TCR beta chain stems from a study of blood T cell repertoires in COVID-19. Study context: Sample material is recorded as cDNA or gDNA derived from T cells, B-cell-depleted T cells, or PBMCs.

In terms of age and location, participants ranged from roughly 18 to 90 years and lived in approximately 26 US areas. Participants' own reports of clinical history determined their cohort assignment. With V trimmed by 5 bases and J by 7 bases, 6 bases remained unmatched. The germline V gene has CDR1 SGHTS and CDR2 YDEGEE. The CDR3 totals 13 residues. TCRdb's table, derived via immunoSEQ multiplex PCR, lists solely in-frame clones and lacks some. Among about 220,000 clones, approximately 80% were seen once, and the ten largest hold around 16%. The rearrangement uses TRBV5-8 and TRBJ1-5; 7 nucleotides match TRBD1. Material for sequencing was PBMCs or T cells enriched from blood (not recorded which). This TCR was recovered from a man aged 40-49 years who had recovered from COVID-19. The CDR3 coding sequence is TGTGCCAGCAGGACAGGGACGGGGCAGCCCCAGCATTTT. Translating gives CASRTGTGQPQHF. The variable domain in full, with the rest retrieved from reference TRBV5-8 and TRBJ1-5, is EAGVTQSPTHLIKTRGQQATLRCSPISGHTSVYWYQQALGLGLQFLLWYDEGEERNRGNFPPRFSGRQFPNYSSELNVNALELEDSALYLCASRTGTGQPQHFGDGTRLSIL.